These T cell receptor beta chains were read from a single sample in a study of blood T cell repertoires in COVID-19. Sequencing was performed with immunoSEQ multiplex PCR; in TCRdb, only in-frame clones are kept and a portion is missing. The data contain about 100,000 clones, just under 80% of them singletons. The sequenced sample consisted of peripheral blood. The source of these receptors is a man between 65 and 79 years old with active or convalescent COVID-19. Each CDR3 is given with its conserved first and last residue. The D gene is left open where the match is weak. Clone size is shown for a subset of rows, as once, few, many or a class of expanded clone.

abundance	d_gene	v_gene	j_gene	CDR3nt	CDR3aa
-	-	TRBV6-2/TRBV6-3	TRBJ1-5	TGTGCCAGCAGTTACGAGGCACCTAAGCCCCAGCATTTT	CASSYEAPKPQHF
-	TRBD1	TRBV18	TRBJ2-6	TGTGCCAGCTCACCACGACAGGGGACTGGGGCCAACGTCCTGACTTTC	CASSPRQGTGANVLTF
-	TRBD1	TRBV6-6	TRBJ1-5	TGTGCCAGCAGTGCGACAGGGCTTAGCAATCAGCCCCAGCATTTT	CASSATGLSNQPQHF
-	-	TRBV6-5	TRBJ2-7	TGTGCCAGCAGAGATGGGGCGGACCGAGCCTACGAGCAGTACTTC	CASRDGADRAYEQYF
once	TRBD2	TRBV24-1	TRBJ2-5	TGTGCCACCAGTGACCACCGACTAGCGGGGGGGCAAGAGACCCAGTACTTC	CATSDHRLAGGQETQYF
-	TRBD2	TRBV14	TRBJ2-2	TGTGCCAGCAGCCAGCAGGGACTAGCGGGGAGGCTGTTTTTT	CASSQQGLAGRLFF
-	-	TRBV25-1	TRBJ1-2	TGTGCCAGCAGTGGAGGGTCTGCCCATGGCTACACCTTC	CASSGGSAHGYTF
-	TRBD1	TRBV3-1/TRBV3-2	TRBJ2-7	TGTGCCAGCAGAGCTTCGGGACAGTTGTACTTC	CASRASGQLYF
-	-	TRBV5-1	TRBJ2-7	TGCGCCAGCAGCTTGACAGGAGCCTACGAGCAGTACTTC	CASSLTGAYEQYF
-	-	TRBV10-3	TRBJ1-1	TGTGCCTCAAGGCGGGGGGTGAACACTGAAGCTTTCTTT	CASRRGVNTEAFF
-	-	TRBV19	TRBJ2-3	TGTGCCAGTACCACCCCCTCCCGACCGGGGGATACGCAGTATTTT	CASTTPSRPGDTQYF
-	TRBD1	TRBV19	TRBJ1-2	TGTGCCAGCAGACAGGGGGCGACTAACTATGGCTACACCTTC	CASRQGATNYGYTF
-	-	TRBV9	TRBJ2-6	TGTGCCAGCAGCGTAGAAACATGGGCCAACGTCCTGACTTTC	CASSVETWANVLTF
-	-	TRBV4-2	TRBJ1-2	TGTGCCAGCAGCCAACAGAGGGTTGACTATGGCTACACCTTC	CASSQQRVDYGYTF
-	-	TRBV2	TRBJ2-5	TGTGCCAGCAAAAGGGAACGGAGGAAAGAGACCCAGTACTTC	CASKRERRKETQYF
-	TRBD1	TRBV12-3/TRBV12-4	TRBJ1-5	TGTGCCAGTCGGACAGGGAGCAATCAGCCCCAGCATTTT	CASRTGSNQPQHF
-	TRBD1	TRBV7-8	TRBJ1-6	TGTGCCAGCAGCTTAGCGGACAGGGTATCACCCCTCCACTTT	CASSLADRVSPLHF
few	-	TRBV4-2	TRBJ1-2	TGTGCCAGCAGCCAAGTGCCCGGGGATGGCTACACCTTC	CASSQVPGDGYTF
-	-	TRBV28	TRBJ2-2	TGTGCCAGCAGCGCCTCCGGGACATCGAACACCGGGGAGCTGTTTTTT	CASSASGTSNTGELFF
-	-	TRBV27	TRBJ1-5	TGTGCCAGCAGTTTAAGGGGGGGGACAATGAGCAATCAGCCCCAGCATTTT	CASSLRGGTMSNQPQHF
-	TRBD1	TRBV5-4	TRBJ1-2	TGTGCCAGCAGCTCGACAGGGGCCTATGGCTACACCTTC	CASSSTGAYGYTF
-	-	TRBV3-1/TRBV3-2	TRBJ2-5	TGTGCCAGCAGCCACTTGGTAGCAGTCCAAGAGACCCAGTACTTC	CASSHLVAVQETQYF
-	-	TRBV30	TRBJ1-1	TGTGCCTGGAGGGGAGGGAACACTGAAGCTTTCTTT	CAWRGGNTEAFF
-	-	TRBV4-1	TRBJ2-2	TGCGCCAGCAGCCAAGAGTCGTCTACCGGGGAGCTGTTTTTT	CASSQESSTGELFF
-	-	TRBV20-1	TRBJ1-1	TGCAGTGCTAGCGGTGGAGGGCGAGCTTTCTTT	CSASGGGRAFF
-	-	TRBV20-1	TRBJ2-5	TGCAGTGCTAGTGGCGGGCAGAGGCAAGAGACCCAGTACTTC	CSASGGQRQETQYF